The sequence of this T cell receptor (beta chain) was determined in a study of OX40 agonist ivuxolimab in advanced cancers. Study in general: Hepatocellular carcinoma, melanoma, renal cell or head and neck cancer occurred in dose-escalation patients.

The J segment lost 0 bases and the V segment lost 2 bases, leaving 1 base of the junction unmatched. CDR3 length: 15 amino acids. Germline CDR1 SGHRS, CDR2 YFSETQ. The assay was immunoSEQ multiplex PCR, and TCRdb's table has in-frame clones only and misses some. Of about 77,000 clones in the sample, 94% were seen once. The chain combines TRBV5-1 with TRBJ2-2; 7 bases are shared with TRBD1. The receptor was derived from an adult with an advanced solid tumor such as melanoma, head and neck, liver or kidney cancer. The source was CD4+ or CD8+ T cells sorted from blood, collected in a trial of the OX40 agonist ivuxolimab. CDR3: CASSFGTANTGELFF. Written as DNA, the CDR3 is TGCGCCAGCAGCTTTGGGACAGCGAACACCGGGGAGCTGTTTTTT.